This T cell receptor (beta chain) stems from a study of T cell responses to AZD1222 COVID-19 vaccine. Study-wide points: Nearly half of the spike-specific TCRs reportedly recognize variant regions that carry no mutations. The breadth and depth of Spike-specific TCRs increased once two AZD1222 doses had been given. Among those given AZD1222, only six were seropositive at baseline. Researchers report vaccine-associated CD4 TCRs spanning spike, with dominance at 160-218 and 743-854.

The table came from immunoSEQ multiplex PCR; TCRdb's copy has only in-frame clones and leaves some out. Of 120,000 or so clones in the sample, about 89% are singletons; the top ten hold around 10%. From germline, CDR1 is SGHTA and CDR2 FQGNSA. There are 16 residues in the CDR3. V dropped 0 bases and J dropped 2; count of bases not matched to a gene: 6. Note on this clone: The antigen remains undetermined.

This sequence originates from an adult in good health. Sequencing used peripheral blood, obtained on day 0 of MenACWY control vaccination. The gene calls are TRBV7-2 and TRBJ2-7; the match to TRBD2 covers 8 bases. CDR3 sequence reads: CASSLAGGRTPYEQYF. The CDR3 DNA reads TGTGCCAGCAGCTTAGCGGGCGGGAGGACCCCCTACGAGCAGTACTTC.